The T cell receptor beta chain described here comes from a study of blood T cells in healthy people across ages. The germline V gene has CDR1 DFQATT and CDR2 SNEGSKA (reference sequence). CDR3 length: 13 residues. V was pared by 2 bases and J by 3 bases, with 11 bases between. Together with a sample-barcoded 5' primer, a J-beta primer mix was included in a second PCR lasting roughly 7 to 11 cycles. TCRdb passed the 5' RACE reads through MiXCR, listing each CDR3 protein once. This sample yields roughly 700,000 distinct CDR3 sequences, of which approximately 50% are seen a single time; around a third belongs to the top ten.

The chain recombines TRBV20-1 with TRBJ2-7, with unresolved D. The TCR comes from a woman in her fifties or sixties in good health. Sequencing was done on a sample of blood. CDR3 amino acids: CSARIWAHYEQYF. The CDR3 DNA sequence: TGCAGTGCTAGAATCTGGGCTCACTACGAGCAGTACTTC.